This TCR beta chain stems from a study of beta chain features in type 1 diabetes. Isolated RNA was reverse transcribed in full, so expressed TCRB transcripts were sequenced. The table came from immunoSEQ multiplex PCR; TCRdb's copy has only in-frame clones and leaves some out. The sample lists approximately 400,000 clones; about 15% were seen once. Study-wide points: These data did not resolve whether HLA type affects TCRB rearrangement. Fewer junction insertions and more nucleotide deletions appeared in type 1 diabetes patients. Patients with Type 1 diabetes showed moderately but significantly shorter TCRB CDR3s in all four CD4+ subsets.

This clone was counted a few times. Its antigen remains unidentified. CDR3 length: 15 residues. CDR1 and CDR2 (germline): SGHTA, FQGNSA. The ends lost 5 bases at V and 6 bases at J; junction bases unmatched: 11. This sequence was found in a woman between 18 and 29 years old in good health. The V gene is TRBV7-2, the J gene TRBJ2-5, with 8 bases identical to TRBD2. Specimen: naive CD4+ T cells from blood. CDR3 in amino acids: CASSRIAGIRQTQYF. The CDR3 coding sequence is TGTGCCAGCAGCCGTATAGCGGGAATAAGGCAGACCCAGTACTTC. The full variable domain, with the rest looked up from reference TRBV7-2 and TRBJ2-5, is GAGVSQSPSNKVTEKGKDVELRCDPISGHTALYWYRQSLGQGLEFLIYFQGNSAPDKSGLPSDRFSAERTGGSVSTLTIQRTQQEDSAVYLCASSRIAGIRQTQYFGPGTRLLVL.